This TCR beta chain was obtained from a study of T-cell memory formation after mild COVID-19. The CDR3 extends over 16 amino acids. Germline V gene data show CDR1 as MGHRA and CDR2 as YSYEKL. V was clipped by 4 bases and J by 2 bases; unmatched bases: 4. The table lists this clonotype with many counts. A 5'RACE reaction primed in the constant segment made cDNA libraries of TCR alpha and TCR beta, and these carried sample barcodes and UMIs. TCRdb independently ran MiXCR on the 5' RACE reads; one entry per CDR3 protein. The sample has some 300,000 distinct CDR3 sequences; 20% to 25% are singletons. Sequencing was done on a sample of PBMCs or a T cell subset sorted from them (not recorded which). The genes are TRBV4-1 and TRBJ2-5; TRBD2 matches at 13 bases. The sequence was obtained from a man in his late teens or twenties who had mild COVID-19 (a few samples of this study predate the infection). Cell type and time point are not known. The CDR3 protein is CASSLRTSGGQETQYF. The CDR3 nucleotides read TGCGCCAGCAGCCTGAGGACTAGCGGGGGTCAAGAGACCCAGTACTTC.